The 23 T cell receptor beta chains below come from one sample, sequenced in a study of beta chain features in type 1 diabetes (dated by TCRdb to the late 2010s). The library relied on the immunoSEQ multiplex PCR assay. All of the isolated RNA was reverse transcribed with the High Capacity cDNA Reverse Transcription Kit, so expressed TCRB transcripts were sequenced. TCRdb mirrors the immuneACCESS table, restricted to in-frame sequences. Some clones are absent from its copies; in checked studies, under half trace to an unresolved V gene, and the reason for the others is unknown. The sample has over 600,000 clones on record, around 12% of them singletons. The ten largest clones capture roughly 0.11% of the sample. Antigens of these TCRs are unknown. What the work shows at the level of the full study, not this receptor alone: A moderate but significant shortening of TCRB CDR3 length was observed in type 1 diabetes patients in all four CD4+ subsets.

The material sequenced was naive CD4+ T cells from blood. The sample's cell subset or site label, in plain terms: true naive CD4+ T cells. The receptors were sampled from a man aged 30-40 years with type 1 diabetes.

This clone was observed a few times. This sequence joins TRBV30 and TRBJ2-1; D gene unclear. Trimming removed 4 bases from V and 6 bases from J, with 10 bases in between. This CDR3 comprises 12 residues. The germline gives CDR1 GTSNPN, CDR2 SVGIG (reference sequence). Here the CDR3 DNA reads TGTGCCTGGAACAGAGCCCCCAATGAGCAGTTCTTC. Translation gives CAWNRAPNEQFF.

CDR3 amino acids: CASSFTGGDSNQPQHF. In DNA form, the CDR3 reads TGTGCCAGCAGCTTTACAGGGGGCGATAGCAATCAGCCCCAGCATTTT. The chain couples TRBV7-2 to TRBJ1-5; 9 nucleotides agree with TRBD1. Losses at the gene ends were 3 bases for V and 0 bases for J; bases not matched to a gene: 3. Germline V gives CDR1 SGHTA, CDR2 FQGNSA. The CDR3 consists of 16 residues.

In this sample, this clone turned up a few times. The rearrangement joins TRBV7-2 to TRBJ2-3, with TRBD2 matching over 9 bases. This CDR3 contains 16 residues. After removal of 0 bases from V and 8 bases from J, the junction contained 9 bases not matched to a gene. Germline V gene sequence: CDR1 SGHTA, CDR2 FQGNSA. The CDR3 is CASSLAESSGDGTQYF. In DNA, the CDR3 is TGTGCCAGCAGCTTAGCGGAGTCTAGCGGGGACGGTACGCAGTATTTT.

The genes are TRBV5-4 and TRBJ2-7; no firm D call. V was cut by 0 bases and J by 0 bases, with 10 bases left in between. Per germline, CDR1 SGHNT and CDR2 YYREEE (reference sequence). The CDR3 length is 15 residues. This CDR3 is CASSLGPPSSYEQYF. The CDR3 DNA follows: TGTGCCAGCAGCTTGGGACCGCCGAGCTCCTACGAGCAGTACTTC. Variable domain in full (rest from reference TRBV5-4 and TRBJ2-7): ETGVTQSPTHLIKTRGQQVTLRCSSQSGHNTVSWYQQALGQGPQFIFQYYREEENGRGNFPPRFSGLQFPNYSSELNVNALELDDSALYLCASSLGPPSSYEQYFGPGTRLTVT.

The V call is TRBV4-3, the J call TRBJ2-1; 15 bases are a match to TRBD2. With 0 bases clipped from V and 8 bases from J, the junction kept 8 bases outside the gene matches. The CDR3 spans 18 residues. Germline CDR1 is LGHNA and CDR2 is YSLEER. The CDR3 region is CASSQELGLAGGRDEQFF. In nucleotides, the CDR3 is TGCGCCAGCAGCCAAGAATTGGGACTAGCGGGGGGCCGCGATGAGCAGTTCTTC.

This clone was observed a handful of times. V is TRBV10-3 and J is TRBJ1-2; the D gene is possibly TRBD1 (6 bases). With 7 bases removed from V and 5 bases from J, the gap between germline ends came to 11 bases. Germline V gene sequence: CDR1 ENHRY, CDR2 SYGVKD. This CDR3 is built from 12 residues. CDR3 residues: CAITTGMYGYTF. In DNA, the CDR3 is TGTGCCATCACTACAGGGATGTATGGCTACACCTTC.

This clone was seen a few times. The chain combines TRBV30 with TRBJ2-7; 9 positions match TRBD1. The CDR3 is 13 residues long. Germline CDR1 and CDR2: GTSNPN and SVGIG (reference sequence). V lost 1 base to trimming and J lost 2 bases; unmatched junction nucleotides: 0. The chain's CDR3 is CAWSGTGAYEQYF. Written as DNA, the CDR3 is TGTGCCTGGAGTGGGACAGGGGCCTACGAGCAGTACTTC.

On this clone: The same CDR3 is also encoded by other DNA sequences in this sample. The V and J genes are TRBV10-3 and TRBJ2-1; 7 nucleotides match TRBD1. The junction had 0 bases not matched to a gene; V was cut back by 7 bases and J by 0 bases. Germline lookup yields CDR1 ENHRY and CDR2 SYGVKD. The CDR3 is made up of 13 amino acids. CDR3: CAITGGSYNEQFF. The DNA of the CDR3 is TGTGCCATCACAGGGGGCTCCTACAATGAGCAGTTCTTC.

CDR3 amino acids: CASSYSNISPIETQYF. CDR3 sequence (DNA): TGTGCCAGCAGTTACTCGAATATATCTCCTATAGAGACCCAGTACTTC. V gene TRBV6-5 combines with J gene TRBJ2-5, with unresolved D. The CDR3 consists of 16 residues. The germline V gene has CDR1 MNHEY and CDR2 SVGAGI. V dropped 0 bases and J dropped 4 bases, with 15 bases sitting between them.

The J gene is TRBJ1-5, the V gene TRBV6-5; a weak D match, TRBD1 (6 bases). The CDR3 spans 14 residues. Trimming took 4 bases from V and 6 from J, leaving 13 bases between them. The germline CDR1 and CDR2 sequences are MNHEY and SVGAGI. DNA for the CDR3: TGTGCCAGCAGTTCCCACAGGGATCCTCAGCCCCAGCATTTT. Protein product: CASSSHRDPQPQHF.

V gene TRBV30 combines with J gene TRBJ1-2; tentative D call: TRBD1 (5 bases). Germline-derived CDR1 and CDR2 are GTSNPN and SVGIG (reference sequence). The V end was cut by 3 bases, the J end by 2 bases, with 13 bases between. The CDR3 extends over 14 amino acids. This chain's CDR3 is CAWRGPAANYGYTF. DNA of the CDR3: TGTGCCTGGAGGGGGCCGGCCGCAAACTATGGCTACACCTTC.

This clone has only a few counts. The J gene is TRBJ1-1, the V gene TRBV5-1; TRBD1 might be the D (5 bases). The CDR3 covers 14 residues. Germline CDR1 reads SGHRS; CDR2 reads YFSETQ. With 2 bases removed from V and 0 bases from J, the gap between germline ends came to 8 bases. The CDR3 region is CASSLQVLNTEAFF. DNA of the CDR3: TGCGCCAGCAGCTTACAGGTTTTGAACACTGAAGCTTTCTTT.

This clone was counted only a few times. The V call is TRBV18, the J call TRBJ1-2; D unclear. V shed 6 bases and J shed 2 bases, with 10 bases lying between them. CDR3 length equals 13 residues. Germline V gene lookup returns CDR1 KGHSH and CDR2 LQKENI. CDR3 in amino acids: CASSQDSNYGYTF. The CDR3 DNA reads TGTGCCAGCTCCCAGGACTCCAACTATGGCTACACCTTC.

Notes on this clone: This CDR3 is also generated by other DNA sequences in the sample. The rearrangement uses TRBV12-5 and TRBJ1-5; D gene unclear. The CDR3 loop spans 11 amino acids. The V gene's germline CDR1 is LGHNT and CDR2 FRNRAP. V lost 3 bases to trimming and J lost 7 bases, with 4 bases between them. CDR3 loop: CASGFEQPQHF. In DNA, the CDR3 is TGTGCTAGTGGTTTTGAACAGCCCCAGCATTTT.

This clone was seen a handful of times. The chain joins TRBV28 to TRBJ2-7, with a tentative D call TRBD2 (5 bases). Germline values: CDR1 MDHEN, CDR2 SYDVKM. Trimming shortened V by 9 bases and J by 3 bases, and 9 bases separated the two germline ends. This CDR3 is built from 11 residues. This CDR3 reads CASSGYYEQYF. For the CDR3, the DNA is TGTGCCAGTTCGGGATACTACGAGCAGTACTTC.

This clone was recorded only once. Different DNA sequences within this sample yield the same CDR3. This chain joins TRBV9 and TRBJ1-6, with unresolved D. This CDR3 is 14 amino acids long. Germline V gene lookup returns CDR1 SGDLS and CDR2 YYNGEE. Trimming took 0 bases from V and 6 from J, leaving 7 bases between them. For the CDR3, the DNA is TGTGCCAGCAGCGTAGGACGGTTTAATTCACCCCTCCACTTT. Translated: CASSVGRFNSPLHF.

The rearrangement links TRBV28 to TRBJ1-6, with a tentative D call TRBD1 (6 bases). The V gene lost 6 bases and the J gene lost 10 bases, with 19 bases spanning the gap. CDR3 length: 15 amino acids. The germline CDR1 and CDR2 sequences are MDHEN and SYDVKM. CDR3 sequence reads: CASSSRGSSGSPLHF. For the CDR3, the DNA is TGTGCCAGCAGCTCGAGGGGGTCCTCAGGATCACCCCTCCACTTT. Full variable domain (remainder filled in from reference TRBV28 and TRBJ1-6): DVKVTQSSRYLVKRTGEKVFLECVQDMDHENMFWYRQDPGLGLRLIYFSYDVKMKEKGDIPEGYSVSREKKERFSLILESASTNQTSMYLCASSSRGSSGSPLHFGNGTRLTVT.

This clone was seen only a few times. The chain employs TRBV5-4 and TRBJ2-1; D gene unclear. This CDR3 has 13 residues. Germline V gives CDR1 SGHNT, CDR2 YYREEE (reference sequence). Trimming left V 0 bases short and J 6 bases short, with 7 bases between. In nucleotides, the CDR3 is TGTGCCAGCAGCTTGGACGGGTCCAATGAGCAGTTCTTC. Its translation is CASSLDGSNEQFF. Supplemented by reference TRBV5-4 and TRBJ2-1, the full variable domain reads ETGVTQSPTHLIKTRGQQVTLRCSSQSGHNTVSWYQQALGQGPQFIFQYYREEENGRGNFPPRFSGLQFPNYSSELNVNALELDDSALYLCASSLDGSNEQFFGPGTRLTVL.

The genes are TRBV5-6 and TRBJ1-1; D ambiguous. The CDR3 covers 13 residues. Germline lookup yields CDR1 SGHDT and CDR2 YYEEEE. The ends were cut back, 0 bases at V and 5 bases at J, with 8 bases in the middle. The CDR3 DNA reads as TGTGCCAGCAGCTTGGGAGACCCTACTGAAGCTTTCTTT. This encodes CASSLGDPTEAFF.

The chain employs TRBV25-1 and TRBJ2-3; the match to TRBD1 covers 7 bases. The J segment lost 2 bases and the V segment lost 0 bases, leaving 5 bases of the junction unmatched. This CDR3 region has 16 residues. Germline CDR1 reads MGHDK; CDR2 reads SYGVNS. The CDR3 protein is CASSEYVGGPTDTQYF. CDR3 nucleotide sequence: TGTGCCAGCAGTGAATACGTAGGGGGCCCCACAGATACGCAGTATTTT.

This clone was counted a few times. The chain uses TRBV6-5 and TRBJ2-3; TRBD1 agrees at 8 bases. After removal of 6 bases from V and 6 bases from J, the junction contained 8 bases not matched to a gene. Germline loops: CDR1 MNHEY, CDR2 SVGAGI. The CDR3 has 14 amino acids. In nucleotides, the CDR3 is TGTGCCAGCAGCGTCGGACAGGGCTACGATACGCAGTATTTT. It codes for CASSVGQGYDTQYF.

This clone showed up just a few times. This rearrangement joins TRBV5-1 to TRBJ2-1; D not certain. The V end was cut by 1 base, the J end by 8 bases, with 16 bases between. The CDR3 has 15 residues. Germline lookup yields CDR1 SGHRS and CDR2 YFSETQ. CDR3 DNA sequence: TGCGCCAGCAGCTTGTACGGTTCCTCCACGGATGAGCAGTTCTTC. Encoded protein: CASSLYGSSTDEQFF.

This clone showed up just a few times. The chain recombines TRBV18 with TRBJ1-2, with D tentatively TRBD1 (6 bases). Germline V gene sequence: CDR1 KGHSH, CDR2 LQKENI. The CDR3 spans 13 residues. Deletions cut 5 bases from V and 2 bases from J, with 9 bases between. In DNA, the CDR3 is TGTGCCAGCTCATTGGACAGCAACTATGGCTACACCTTC. Its translation: CASSLDSNYGYTF.